This T cell receptor (beta chain) was sequenced for a study of T cell repertoires in cytomegalovirus infection. In the study overall: Well-studied HLA-B-restricted epitopes and recently identified HLA-C-restricted epitopes of CMV were both used in the study. Signatures in public TCR beta sequences pointed to both CMV infection and matching HLA type. Overall study results and limits: Dominating the ex vivo response were TCR beta clonotypes that were CMV-specific and HLA-C-restricted.

Via MiXCR, TCRdb re-called the reads, giving one row per CDR3 protein. The sample contains about 37,000 distinct CDR3 sequences, roughly half of which appear only once. Trimming shortened V by 4 bases and J by 5 bases, and 10 bases separated the two germline ends. CDR1 is SSHAT, CDR2 FNYEAQ, per germline (reference sequence). This CDR3 has 13 amino acids. This clonotype came up a few times. Its antigen is unidentified. The chain is built from TRBV7-7 and TRBJ2-3; no clear D gene. The sequence was obtained from a human donor in good health (CMV status not recorded). Some clones in this sample may be carry-over from other donors' samples. The sequences come from CD8+ T cells from cultured PBMCs, collected from culture after CMV antigen stimulation. CDR3 region: CASSSLNGDTQYF. The DNA of the CDR3 is TGTGCCAGCAGCTCCTTAAATGGAGATACGCAGTATTTT.